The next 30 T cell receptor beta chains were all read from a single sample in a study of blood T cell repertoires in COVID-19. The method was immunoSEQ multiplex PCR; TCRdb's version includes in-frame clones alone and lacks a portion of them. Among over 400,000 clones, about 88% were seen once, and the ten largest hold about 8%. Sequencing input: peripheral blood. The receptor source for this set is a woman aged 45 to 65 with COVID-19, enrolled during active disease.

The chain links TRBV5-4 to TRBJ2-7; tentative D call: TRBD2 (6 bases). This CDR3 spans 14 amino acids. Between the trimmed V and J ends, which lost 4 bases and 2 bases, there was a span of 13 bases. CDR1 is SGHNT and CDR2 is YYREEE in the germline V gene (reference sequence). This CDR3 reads CASSHRGTPYEQYF. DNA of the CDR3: TGTGCCAGCAGCCATCGGGGGACCCCCTACGAGCAGTACTTC.

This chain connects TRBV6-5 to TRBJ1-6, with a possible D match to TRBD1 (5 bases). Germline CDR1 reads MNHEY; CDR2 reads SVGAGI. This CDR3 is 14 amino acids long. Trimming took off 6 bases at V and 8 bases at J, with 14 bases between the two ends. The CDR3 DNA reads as TGTGCCAGCAGACGGAGGGGTGGGGATTCACCCCTCCACTTT. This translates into CASRRRGGDSPLHF.

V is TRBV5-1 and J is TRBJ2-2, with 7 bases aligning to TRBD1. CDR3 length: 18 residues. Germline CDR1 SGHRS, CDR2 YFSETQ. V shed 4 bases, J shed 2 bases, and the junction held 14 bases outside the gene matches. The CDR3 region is CASSPLQTGYPNTGELFF. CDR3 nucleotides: TGCGCCAGCAGCCCTCTGCAGACAGGGTATCCTAACACCGGGGAGCTGTTTTTT.

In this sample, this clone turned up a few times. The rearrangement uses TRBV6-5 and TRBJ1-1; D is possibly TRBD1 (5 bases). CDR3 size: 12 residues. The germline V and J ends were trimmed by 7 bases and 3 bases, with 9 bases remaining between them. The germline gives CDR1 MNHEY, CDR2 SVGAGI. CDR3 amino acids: CASIRGHTEAFF. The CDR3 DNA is TGTGCCAGCATTAGGGGTCACACTGAAGCTTTCTTT.

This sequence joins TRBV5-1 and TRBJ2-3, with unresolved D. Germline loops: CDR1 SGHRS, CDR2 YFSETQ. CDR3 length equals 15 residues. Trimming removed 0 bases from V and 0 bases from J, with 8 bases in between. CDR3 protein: CASSLEPASTDTQYF. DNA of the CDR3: TGCGCCAGCAGCTTGGAGCCAGCGAGCACAGATACGCAGTATTTT.

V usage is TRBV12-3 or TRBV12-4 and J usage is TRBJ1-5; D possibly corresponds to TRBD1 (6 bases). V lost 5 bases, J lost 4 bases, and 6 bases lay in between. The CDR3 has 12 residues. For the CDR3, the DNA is TGTGCCAGCAGTACAGGGAATCAGCCCCAGCATTTT. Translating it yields CASSTGNQPQHF.

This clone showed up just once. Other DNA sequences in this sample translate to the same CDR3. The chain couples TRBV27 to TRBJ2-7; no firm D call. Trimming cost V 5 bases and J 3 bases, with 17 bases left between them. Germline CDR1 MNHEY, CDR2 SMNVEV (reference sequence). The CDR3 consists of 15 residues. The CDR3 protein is CASSPDIPVRYEQYF. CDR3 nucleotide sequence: TGTGCCAGCAGTCCCGACATCCCGGTTCGCTACGAGCAGTACTTC.

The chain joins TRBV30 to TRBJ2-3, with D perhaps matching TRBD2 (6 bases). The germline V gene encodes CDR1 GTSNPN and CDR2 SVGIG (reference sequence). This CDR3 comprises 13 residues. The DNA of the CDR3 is TGTGCTTGTAGCGGAGATCAACTAGATACGCAGTATTTT. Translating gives CACSGDQLDTQYF.

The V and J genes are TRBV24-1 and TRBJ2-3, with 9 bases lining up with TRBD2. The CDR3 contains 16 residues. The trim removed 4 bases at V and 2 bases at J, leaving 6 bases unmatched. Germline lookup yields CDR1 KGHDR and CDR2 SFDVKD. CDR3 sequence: CATSEGTSGFTDTQYF. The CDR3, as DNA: TGTGCCACCAGTGAGGGTACTAGCGGGTTCACAGATACGCAGTATTTT.

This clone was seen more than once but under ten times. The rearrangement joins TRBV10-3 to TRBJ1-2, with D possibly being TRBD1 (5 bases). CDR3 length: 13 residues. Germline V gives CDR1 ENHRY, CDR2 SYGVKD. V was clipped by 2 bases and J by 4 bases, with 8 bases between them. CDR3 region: CAISEGAVYGYTF. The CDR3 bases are TGTGCCATCAGTGAGGGGGCGGTCTATGGCTACACCTTC.

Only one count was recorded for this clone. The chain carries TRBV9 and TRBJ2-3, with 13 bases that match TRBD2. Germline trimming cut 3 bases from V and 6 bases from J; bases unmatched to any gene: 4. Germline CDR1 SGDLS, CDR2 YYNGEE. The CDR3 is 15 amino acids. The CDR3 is CASSELAGGRDTQYF. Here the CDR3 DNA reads TGTGCCAGCAGCGAACTAGCGGGGGGGCGGGATACGCAGTATTTT.

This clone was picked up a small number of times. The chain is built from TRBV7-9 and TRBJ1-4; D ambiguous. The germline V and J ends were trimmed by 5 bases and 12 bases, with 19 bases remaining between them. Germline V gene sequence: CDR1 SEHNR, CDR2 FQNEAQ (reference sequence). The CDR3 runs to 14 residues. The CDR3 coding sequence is TGTGCCAGCAGCCCCCCGGGTGAAAAAATGGAACTGTTTTTT. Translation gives CASSPPGEKMELFF.

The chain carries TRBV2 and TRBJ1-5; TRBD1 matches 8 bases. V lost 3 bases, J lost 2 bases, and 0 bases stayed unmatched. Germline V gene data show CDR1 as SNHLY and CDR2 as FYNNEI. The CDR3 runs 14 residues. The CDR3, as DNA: TGTGCCAGCAGTGAGACAGGGGGCAATCAGCCCCAGCATTTT. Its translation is CASSETGGNQPQHF.

This chain's CDR3 is CASSYTGGGNQPQHF. The DNA of the CDR3 is TGTGCCAGCAGTTATACGGGGGGAGGCAATCAGCCCCAGCATTTT. This sequence joins TRBV6-6 and TRBJ1-5, with D perhaps matching TRBD1 (5 bases). The CDR3 runs to 15 residues. Trimming took off 3 bases at V and 2 bases at J, with 11 bases between the two ends. Germline CDR1 is MNHNY and CDR2 is SVGAGI (reference sequence).

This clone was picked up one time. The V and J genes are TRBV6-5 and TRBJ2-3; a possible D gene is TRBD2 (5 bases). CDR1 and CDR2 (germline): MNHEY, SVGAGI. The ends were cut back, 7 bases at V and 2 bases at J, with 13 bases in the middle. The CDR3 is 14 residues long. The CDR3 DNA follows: TGTGCCAGCACGGGAAGGGCGACCACAGATACGCAGTATTTT. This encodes CASTGRATTDTQYF.

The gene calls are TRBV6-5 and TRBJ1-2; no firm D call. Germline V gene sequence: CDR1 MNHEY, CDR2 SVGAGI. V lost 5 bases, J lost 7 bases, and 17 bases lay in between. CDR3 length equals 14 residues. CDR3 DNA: TGTGCCAGCAGTAGAGACGCCCCACGGAGTGGCTACACCTTC. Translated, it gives CASSRDAPRSGYTF.

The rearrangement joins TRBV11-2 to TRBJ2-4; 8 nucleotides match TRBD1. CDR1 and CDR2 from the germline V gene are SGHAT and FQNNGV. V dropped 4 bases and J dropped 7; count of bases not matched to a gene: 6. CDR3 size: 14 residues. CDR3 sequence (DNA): TGTGCCAGCAGCTCCGGGACAGGAGGGAACATTCAGTACTTC. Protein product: CASSSGTGGNIQYF.

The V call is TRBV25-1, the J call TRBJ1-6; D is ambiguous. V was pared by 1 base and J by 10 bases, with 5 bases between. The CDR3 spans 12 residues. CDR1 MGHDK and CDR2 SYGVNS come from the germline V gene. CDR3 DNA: TGTGCCAGCAGTGAATCGGGATCACCCCTCCACTTT. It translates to CASSESGSPLHF.

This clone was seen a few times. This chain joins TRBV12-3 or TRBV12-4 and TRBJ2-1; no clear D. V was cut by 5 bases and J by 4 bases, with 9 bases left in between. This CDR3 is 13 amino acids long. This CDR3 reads CASSRNRYNEQFF. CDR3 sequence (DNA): TGTGCCAGCAGTCGCAACAGATACAATGAGCAGTTCTTC.

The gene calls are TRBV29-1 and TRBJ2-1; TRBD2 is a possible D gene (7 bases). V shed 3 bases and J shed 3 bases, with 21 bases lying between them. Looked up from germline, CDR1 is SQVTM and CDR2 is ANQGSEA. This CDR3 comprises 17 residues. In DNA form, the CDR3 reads TGCAGCGTTGATCGACGGGGGGCCACGCTCGGCTACAATGAGCAGTTCTTC. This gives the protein CSVDRRGATLGYNEQFF.

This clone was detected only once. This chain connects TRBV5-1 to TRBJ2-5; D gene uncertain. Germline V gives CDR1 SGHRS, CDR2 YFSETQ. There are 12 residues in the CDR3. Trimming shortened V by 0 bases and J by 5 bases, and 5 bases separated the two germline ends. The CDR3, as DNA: TGCGCCAGCAGCTTGGCCGAGGAGACCCAGTACTTC. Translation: CASSLAEETQYF.

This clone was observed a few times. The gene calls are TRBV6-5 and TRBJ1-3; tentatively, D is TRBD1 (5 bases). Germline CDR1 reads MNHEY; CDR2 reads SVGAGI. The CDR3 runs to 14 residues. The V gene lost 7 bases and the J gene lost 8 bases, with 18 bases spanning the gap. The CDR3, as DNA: TGTGCCAGCATCCAACACCGGACGGGGGACACCATATATTTT. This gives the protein CASIQHRTGDTIYF.

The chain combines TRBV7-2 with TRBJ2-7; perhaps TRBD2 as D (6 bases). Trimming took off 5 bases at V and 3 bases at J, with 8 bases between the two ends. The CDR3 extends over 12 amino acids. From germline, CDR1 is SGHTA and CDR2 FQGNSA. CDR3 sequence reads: CASSGGLYEQYF. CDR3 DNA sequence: TGTGCCAGCAGCGGGGGACTCTACGAGCAGTACTTC.

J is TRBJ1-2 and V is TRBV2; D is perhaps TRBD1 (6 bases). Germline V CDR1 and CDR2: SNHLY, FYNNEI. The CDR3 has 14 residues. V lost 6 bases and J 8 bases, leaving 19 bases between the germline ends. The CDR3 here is CASRTRRGARGYTF. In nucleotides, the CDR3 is TGTGCCAGCAGGACACGTCGGGGGGCGCGAGGCTACACCTTC.

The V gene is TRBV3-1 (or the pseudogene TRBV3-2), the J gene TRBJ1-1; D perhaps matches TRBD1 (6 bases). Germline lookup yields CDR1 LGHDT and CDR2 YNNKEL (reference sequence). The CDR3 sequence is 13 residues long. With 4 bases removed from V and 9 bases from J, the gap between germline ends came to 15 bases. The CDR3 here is CASSPTGKAKAFF. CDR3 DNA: TGTGCCAGCAGCCCAACAGGGAAGGCAAAAGCTTTCTTT.

The CDR3 sequence: CAWSETASGGYTF. DNA of the CDR3: TGTGCCTGGAGTGAAACGGCTAGCGGAGGCTACACCTTC. The chain uses TRBV30 and TRBJ1-2; no clear D gene. Trimming pared 1 base from V and 8 bases from J, leaving 14 bases between. This CDR3 region has 13 residues. The V gene's germline CDR1 is GTSNPN and CDR2 SVGIG (reference sequence).

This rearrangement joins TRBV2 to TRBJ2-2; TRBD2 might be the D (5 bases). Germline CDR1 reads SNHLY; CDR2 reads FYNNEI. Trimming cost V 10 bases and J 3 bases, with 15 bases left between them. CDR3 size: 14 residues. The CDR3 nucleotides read TGTGCCATCCGGACTTCTCCCGACACCGGGGAGCTGTTTTTT. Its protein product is CAIRTSPDTGELFF. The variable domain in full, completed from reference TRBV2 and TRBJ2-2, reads EPEVTQTPSHQVTQMGQEVILRCVPISNHLYFYWYRQILGQKVEFLVSFYNNEISEKSEIFDDQFSVERPDGSNFTLKIRSTKLEDSAMYFCAIRTSPDTGELFFGEGSRLTVL.

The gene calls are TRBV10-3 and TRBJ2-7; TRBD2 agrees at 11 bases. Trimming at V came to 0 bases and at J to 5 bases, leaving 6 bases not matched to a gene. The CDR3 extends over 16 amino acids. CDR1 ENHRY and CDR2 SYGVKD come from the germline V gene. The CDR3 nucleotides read TGTGCCATCAGTGAGTCGATGGTAGCGGGGGGGAACGAGCAGTACTTC. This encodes CAISESMVAGGNEQYF.

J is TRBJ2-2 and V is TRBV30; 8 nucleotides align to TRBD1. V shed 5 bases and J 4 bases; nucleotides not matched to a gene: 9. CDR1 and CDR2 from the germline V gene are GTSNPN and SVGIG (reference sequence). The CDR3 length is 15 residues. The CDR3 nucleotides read TGTGCCTGGCTCCGCCGGGACAGGTCCACCGGGGAGCTGTTTTTT. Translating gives CAWLRRDRSTGELFF.

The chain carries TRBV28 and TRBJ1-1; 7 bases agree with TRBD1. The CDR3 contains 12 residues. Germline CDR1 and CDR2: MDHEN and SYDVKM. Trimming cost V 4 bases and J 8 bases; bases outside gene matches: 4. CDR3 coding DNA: TGTGCCAGCAGTTCAGGGGGTTCAGAAGCTTTCTTT. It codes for CASSSGGSEAFF.